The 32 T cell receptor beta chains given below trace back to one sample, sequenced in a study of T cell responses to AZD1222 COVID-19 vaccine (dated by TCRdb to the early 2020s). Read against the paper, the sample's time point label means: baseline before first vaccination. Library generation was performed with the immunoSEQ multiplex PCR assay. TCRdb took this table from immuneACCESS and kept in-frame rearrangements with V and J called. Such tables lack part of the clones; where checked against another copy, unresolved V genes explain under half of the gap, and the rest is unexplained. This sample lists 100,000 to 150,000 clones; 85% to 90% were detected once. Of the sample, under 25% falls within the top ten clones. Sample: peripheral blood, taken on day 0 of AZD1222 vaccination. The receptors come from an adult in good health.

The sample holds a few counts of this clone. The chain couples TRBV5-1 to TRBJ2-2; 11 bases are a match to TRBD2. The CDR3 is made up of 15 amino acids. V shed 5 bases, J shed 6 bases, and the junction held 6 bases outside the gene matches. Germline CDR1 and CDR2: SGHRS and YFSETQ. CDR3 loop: CASRLAGGNAGELFF. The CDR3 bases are TGCGCCAGCAGGCTAGCGGGGGGAAACGCCGGGGAGCTGTTTTTT.

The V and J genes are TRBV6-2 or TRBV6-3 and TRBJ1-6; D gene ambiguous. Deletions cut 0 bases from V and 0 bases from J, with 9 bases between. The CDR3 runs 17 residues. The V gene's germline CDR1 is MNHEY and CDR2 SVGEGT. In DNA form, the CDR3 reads TGTGCCAGCAGTTACTCAGCTACGGACTCCTATAATTCACCCCTCCACTTT. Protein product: CASSYSATDSYNSPLHF.

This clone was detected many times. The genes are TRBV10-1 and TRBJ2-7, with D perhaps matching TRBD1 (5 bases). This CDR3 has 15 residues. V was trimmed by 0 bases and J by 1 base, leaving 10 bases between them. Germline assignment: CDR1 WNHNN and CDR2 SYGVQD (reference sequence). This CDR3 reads CASSESTAGSYEQYF. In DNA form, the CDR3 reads TGCGCCAGCAGTGAGTCAACGGCAGGGTCCTACGAGCAGTACTTC.

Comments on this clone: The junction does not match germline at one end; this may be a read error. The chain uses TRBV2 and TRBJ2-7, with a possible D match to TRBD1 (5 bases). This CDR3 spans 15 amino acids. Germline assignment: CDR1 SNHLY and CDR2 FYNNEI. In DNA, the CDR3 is TGTGCCAGCCTTCCTGACAGCCGGCAGTCCTACGTGCAGTACTTC. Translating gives CASLPDSRQSYVQYF. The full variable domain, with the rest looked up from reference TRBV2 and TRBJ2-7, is EPEVTQTPSHQVTQMGQEVILRCVPISNHLYFYWYRQILGQKVEFLVSFYNNEISEKSEIFDDQFSVERPDGSNFTLKIRSTKLEDSAMYFCASLPDSRQSYVQYFGPGTRLTVT.

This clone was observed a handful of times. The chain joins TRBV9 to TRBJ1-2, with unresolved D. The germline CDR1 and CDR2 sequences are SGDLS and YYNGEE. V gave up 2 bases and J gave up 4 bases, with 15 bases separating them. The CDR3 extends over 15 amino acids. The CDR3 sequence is CASSVGGLAGYGYTF. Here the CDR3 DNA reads TGTGCCAGCAGCGTCGGAGGGTTGGCGGGCTATGGCTACACCTTC.

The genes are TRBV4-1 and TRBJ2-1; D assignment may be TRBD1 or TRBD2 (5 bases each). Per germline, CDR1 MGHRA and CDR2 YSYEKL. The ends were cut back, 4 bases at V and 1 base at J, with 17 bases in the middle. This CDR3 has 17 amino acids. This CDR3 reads CASSLTGPGNSYNEQFF. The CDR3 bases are TGCGCCAGCAGCCTTACAGGCCCGGGGAATTCCTACAATGAGCAGTTCTTC.

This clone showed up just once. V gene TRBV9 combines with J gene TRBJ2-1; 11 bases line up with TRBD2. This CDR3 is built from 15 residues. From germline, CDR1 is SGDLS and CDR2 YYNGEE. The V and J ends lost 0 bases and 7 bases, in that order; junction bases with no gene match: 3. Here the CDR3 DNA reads TGTGCCAGCAGCGTAGCGACTAGCGGGAAAAATGAGCAGTTCTTC. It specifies CASSVATSGKNEQFF.

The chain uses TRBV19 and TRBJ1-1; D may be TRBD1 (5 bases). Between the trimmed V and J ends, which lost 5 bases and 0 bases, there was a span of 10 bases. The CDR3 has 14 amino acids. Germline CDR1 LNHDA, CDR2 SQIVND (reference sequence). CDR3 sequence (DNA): TGTGCCAGTAGTTTGTGGGACCTGAACACTGAAGCTTTCTTT. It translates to CASSLWDLNTEAFF.

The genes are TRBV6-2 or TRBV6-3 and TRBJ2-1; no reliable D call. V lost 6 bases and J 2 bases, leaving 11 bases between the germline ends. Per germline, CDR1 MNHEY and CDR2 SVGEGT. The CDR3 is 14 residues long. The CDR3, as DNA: TGTGCCAGCAGCCGGAGAAGAACCTACAATGAGCAGTTCTTC. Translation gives CASSRRRTYNEQFF.

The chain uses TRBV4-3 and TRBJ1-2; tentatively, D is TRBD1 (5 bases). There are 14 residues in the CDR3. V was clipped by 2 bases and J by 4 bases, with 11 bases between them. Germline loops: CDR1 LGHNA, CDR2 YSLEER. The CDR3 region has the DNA TGCGCCAGCAGCCAACAGGGTTCTACCTATGGCTACACCTTC. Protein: CASSQQGSTYGYTF.

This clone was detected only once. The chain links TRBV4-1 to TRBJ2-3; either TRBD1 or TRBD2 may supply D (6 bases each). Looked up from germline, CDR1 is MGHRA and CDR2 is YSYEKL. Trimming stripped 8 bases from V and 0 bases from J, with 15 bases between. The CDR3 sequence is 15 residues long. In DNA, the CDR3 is TGCGCCAGCCGCAGTGGGGGGCCTAGCACAGATACGCAGTATTTT. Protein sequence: CASRSGGPSTDTQYF.

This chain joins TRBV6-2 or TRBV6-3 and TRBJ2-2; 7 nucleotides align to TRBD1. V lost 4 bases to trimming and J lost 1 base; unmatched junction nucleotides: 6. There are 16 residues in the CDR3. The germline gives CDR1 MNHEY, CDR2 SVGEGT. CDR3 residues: CASSSGDSLNTGELFF. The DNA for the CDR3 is TGTGCCAGCAGTTCCGGGGACAGCCTGAACACCGGGGAGCTGTTTTTT.

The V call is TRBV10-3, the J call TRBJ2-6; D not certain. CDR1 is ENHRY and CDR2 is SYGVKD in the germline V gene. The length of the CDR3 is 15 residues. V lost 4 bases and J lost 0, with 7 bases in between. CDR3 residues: CAISGRTSGANVLTF. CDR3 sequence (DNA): TGTGCCATCAGTGGACGGACCTCTGGGGCCAACGTCCTGACTTTC.

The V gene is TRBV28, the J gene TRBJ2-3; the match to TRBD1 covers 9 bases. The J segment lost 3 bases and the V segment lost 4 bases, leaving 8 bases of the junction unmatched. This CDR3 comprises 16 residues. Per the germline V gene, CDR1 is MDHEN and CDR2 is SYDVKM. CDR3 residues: CASSSYRGRLTDTQYF. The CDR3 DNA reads TGTGCCAGCAGTTCATACAGGGGGCGTTTAACAGATACGCAGTATTTT.

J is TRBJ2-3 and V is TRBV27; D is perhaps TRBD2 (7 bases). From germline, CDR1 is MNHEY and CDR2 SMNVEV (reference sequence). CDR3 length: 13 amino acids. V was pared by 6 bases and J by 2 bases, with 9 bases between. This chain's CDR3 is CASRGGPTDTQYF. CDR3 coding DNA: TGTGCCAGCAGGGGGGGGCCCACAGATACGCAGTATTTT.

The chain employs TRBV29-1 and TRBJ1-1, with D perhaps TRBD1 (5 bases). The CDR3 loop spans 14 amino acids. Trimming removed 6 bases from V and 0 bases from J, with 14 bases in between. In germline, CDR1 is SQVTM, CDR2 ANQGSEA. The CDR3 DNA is TGCAGCGTACTCCGGGACTTAGTGAACACTGAAGCTTTCTTT. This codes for CSVLRDLVNTEAFF.

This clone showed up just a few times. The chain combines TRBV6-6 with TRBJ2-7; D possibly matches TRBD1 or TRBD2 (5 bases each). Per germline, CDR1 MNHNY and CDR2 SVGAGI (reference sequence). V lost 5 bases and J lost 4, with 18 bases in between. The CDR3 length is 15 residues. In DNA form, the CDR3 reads TGTGCCAGCAGTGACCAGGGAGATCCCGAGTACGAGCAGTACTTC. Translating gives CASSDQGDPEYEQYF.

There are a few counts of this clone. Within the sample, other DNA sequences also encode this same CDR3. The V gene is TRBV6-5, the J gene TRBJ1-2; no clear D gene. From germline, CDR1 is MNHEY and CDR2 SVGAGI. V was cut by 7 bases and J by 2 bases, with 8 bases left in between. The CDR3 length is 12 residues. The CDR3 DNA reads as TGTGCCAGCACCCTCGACAACTATGGCTACACCTTC. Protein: CASTLDNYGYTF.

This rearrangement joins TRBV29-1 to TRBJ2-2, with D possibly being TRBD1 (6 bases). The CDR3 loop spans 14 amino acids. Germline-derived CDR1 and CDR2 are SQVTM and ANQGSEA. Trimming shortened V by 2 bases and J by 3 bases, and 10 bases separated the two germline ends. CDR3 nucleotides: TGCAGCGTTGAAAGGGACACTTACACCGGGGAGCTGTTTTTT. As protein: CSVERDTYTGELFF.

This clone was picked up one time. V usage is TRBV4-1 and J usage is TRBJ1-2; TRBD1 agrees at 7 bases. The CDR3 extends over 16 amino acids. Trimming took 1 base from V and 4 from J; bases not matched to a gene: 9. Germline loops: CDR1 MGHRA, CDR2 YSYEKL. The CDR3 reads CASSQGGTVKIYGYTF. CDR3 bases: TGCGCCAGCAGCCAAGGAGGGACAGTTAAGATCTATGGCTACACCTTC.

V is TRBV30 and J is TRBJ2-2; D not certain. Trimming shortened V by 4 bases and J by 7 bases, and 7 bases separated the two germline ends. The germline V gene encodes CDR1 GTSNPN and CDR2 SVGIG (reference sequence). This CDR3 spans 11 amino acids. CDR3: CAWNLGGELFF. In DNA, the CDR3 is TGTGCCTGGAATCTTGGCGGGGAGCTGTTTTTT.

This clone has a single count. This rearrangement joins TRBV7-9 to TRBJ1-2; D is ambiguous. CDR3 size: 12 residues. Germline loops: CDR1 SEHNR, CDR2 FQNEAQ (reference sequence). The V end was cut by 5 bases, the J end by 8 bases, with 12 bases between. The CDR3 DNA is TGTGCCAGCAGCAACTCGGAGGAGGGCTACACCTTC. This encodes CASSNSEEGYTF.

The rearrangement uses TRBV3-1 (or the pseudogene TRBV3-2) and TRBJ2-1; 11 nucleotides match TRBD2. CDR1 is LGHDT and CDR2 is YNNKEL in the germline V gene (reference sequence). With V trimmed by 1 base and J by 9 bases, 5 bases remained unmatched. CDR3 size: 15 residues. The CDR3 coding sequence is TGTGCCAGCAGCCAAGCTCTAGCGGGGGGAAGTGAGCAGTTCTTC. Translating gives CASSQALAGGSEQFF.

Written as DNA, the CDR3 is TGTGCCAGCAGTCCTGAGACAGGTGGGAACACTGAAGCTTTCTTT. This encodes CASSPETGGNTEAFF. V is TRBV6-6 and J is TRBJ1-1; D is perhaps TRBD1 (6 bases). This CDR3 has 15 amino acids. From germline, CDR1 is MNHNY and CDR2 SVGAGI (reference sequence). The ends were cut back, 5 bases at V and 1 base at J, with 14 bases in the middle.

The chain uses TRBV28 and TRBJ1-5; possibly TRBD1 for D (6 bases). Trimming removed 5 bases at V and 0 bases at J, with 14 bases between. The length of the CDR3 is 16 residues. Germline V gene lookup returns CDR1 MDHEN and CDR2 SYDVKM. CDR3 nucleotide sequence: TGTGCCAGCAGTAAACAGGGCTCCTATAGCAATCAGCCCCAGCATTTT. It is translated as CASSKQGSYSNQPQHF.

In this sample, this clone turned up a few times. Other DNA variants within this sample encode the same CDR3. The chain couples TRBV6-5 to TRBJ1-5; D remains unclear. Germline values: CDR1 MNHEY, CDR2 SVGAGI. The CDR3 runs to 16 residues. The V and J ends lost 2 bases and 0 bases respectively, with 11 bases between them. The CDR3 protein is CASSYGGRYSNQPQHF. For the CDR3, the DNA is TGTGCCAGCAGTTACGGTGGCAGATATAGCAATCAGCCCCAGCATTTT.

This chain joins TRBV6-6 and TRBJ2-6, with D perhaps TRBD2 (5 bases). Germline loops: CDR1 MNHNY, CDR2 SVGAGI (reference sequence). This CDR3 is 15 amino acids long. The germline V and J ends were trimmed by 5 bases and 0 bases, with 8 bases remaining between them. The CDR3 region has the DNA TGTGCCAGCAGTGGACGGGACTCTGGGGCCAACGTCCTGACTTTC. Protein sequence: CASSGRDSGANVLTF.

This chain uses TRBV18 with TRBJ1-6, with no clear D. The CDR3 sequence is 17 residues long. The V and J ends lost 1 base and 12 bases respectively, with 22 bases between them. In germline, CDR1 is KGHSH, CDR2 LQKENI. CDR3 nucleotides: TGTGCCAGCTCACCACGGGAAGCTCCCTCTAAACGAGAACCCCTCCACTTT. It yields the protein CASSPREAPSKREPLHF.

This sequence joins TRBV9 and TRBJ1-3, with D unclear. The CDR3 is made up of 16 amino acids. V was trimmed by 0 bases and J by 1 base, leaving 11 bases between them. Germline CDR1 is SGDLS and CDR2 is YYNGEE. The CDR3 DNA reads TGTGCCAGCAGCGTAGAGGGTCGGAGATCTGGAAACACCATATATTTT. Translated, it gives CASSVEGRRSGNTIYF.

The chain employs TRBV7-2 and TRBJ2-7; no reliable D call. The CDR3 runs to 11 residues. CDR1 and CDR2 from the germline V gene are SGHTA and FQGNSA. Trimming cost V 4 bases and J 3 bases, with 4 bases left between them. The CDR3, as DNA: TGTGCCAGCAGCTCCCACTACGAGCAGTACTTC. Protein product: CASSSHYEQYF.

The CDR3 protein is CASSLEKWPQHF. CDR3 DNA: TGTGCCAGCAGCCTTGAGAAGTGGCCCCAGCATTTT. This chain connects TRBV7-2 to TRBJ1-5; D not certain. The germline V gene has CDR1 SGHTA and CDR2 FQGNSA. The V gene lost 5 bases and the J gene lost 9 bases, with 11 bases spanning the gap. The CDR3 extends over 12 amino acids.

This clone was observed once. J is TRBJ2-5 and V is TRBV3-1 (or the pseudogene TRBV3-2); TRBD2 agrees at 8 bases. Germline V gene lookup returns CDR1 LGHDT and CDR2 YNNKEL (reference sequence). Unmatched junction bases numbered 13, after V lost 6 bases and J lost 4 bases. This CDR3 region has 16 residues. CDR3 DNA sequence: TGTGCCAGCAGTCCAGTTAACGGGGGGGCCAGAGAGACCCAGTACTTC. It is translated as CASSPVNGGARETQYF.